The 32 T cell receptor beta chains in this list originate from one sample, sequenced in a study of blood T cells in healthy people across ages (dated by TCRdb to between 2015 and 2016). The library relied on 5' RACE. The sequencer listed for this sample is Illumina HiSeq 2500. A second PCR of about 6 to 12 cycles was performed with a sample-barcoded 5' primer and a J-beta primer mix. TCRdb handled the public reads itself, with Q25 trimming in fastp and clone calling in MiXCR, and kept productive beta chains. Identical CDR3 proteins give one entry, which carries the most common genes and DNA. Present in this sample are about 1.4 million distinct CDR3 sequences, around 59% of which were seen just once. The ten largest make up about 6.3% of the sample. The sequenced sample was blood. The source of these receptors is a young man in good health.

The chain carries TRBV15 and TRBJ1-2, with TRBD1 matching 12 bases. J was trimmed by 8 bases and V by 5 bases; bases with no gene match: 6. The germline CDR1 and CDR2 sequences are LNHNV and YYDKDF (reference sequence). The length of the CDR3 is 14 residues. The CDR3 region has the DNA TGTGCCACCAGCGGAAGGGACAGGGGGCAAGGCTACACCTTC. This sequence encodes CATSGRDRGQGYTF. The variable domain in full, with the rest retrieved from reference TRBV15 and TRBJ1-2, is DAMVIQNPRYQVTQFGKPVTLSCSQTLNHNVMYWYQQKSSQAPKLLFHYYDKDFNNEADTPDNFQSRRPNTSFCFLDIRSPGLGDTAMYLCATSGRDRGQGYTFGSGTRLTVV.

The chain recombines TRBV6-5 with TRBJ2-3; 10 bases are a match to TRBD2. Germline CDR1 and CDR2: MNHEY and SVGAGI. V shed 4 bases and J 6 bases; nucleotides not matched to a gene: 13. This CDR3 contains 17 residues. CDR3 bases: TGTGCCAGCAGTTTCGCTGCCCAAGCGGGAGGGCGGGATACGCAGTATTTT. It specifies CASSFAAQAGGRDTQYF.

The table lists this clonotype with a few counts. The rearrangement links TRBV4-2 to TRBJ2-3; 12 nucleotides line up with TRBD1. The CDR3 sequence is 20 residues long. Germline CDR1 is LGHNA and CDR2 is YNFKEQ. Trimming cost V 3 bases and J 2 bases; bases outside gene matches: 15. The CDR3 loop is CASSHPGTGGPSTFTDTQYF. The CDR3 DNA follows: TGTGCCAGCAGCCATCCGGGGACAGGGGGCCCTTCTACTTTCACAGATACGCAGTATTTT.

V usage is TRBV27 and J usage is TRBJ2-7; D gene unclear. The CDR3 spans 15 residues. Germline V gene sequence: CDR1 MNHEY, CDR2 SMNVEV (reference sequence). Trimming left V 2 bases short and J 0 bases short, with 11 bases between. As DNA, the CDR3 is TGTGCCAGCAGTTTAGGCCCTACTAACTCCTACGAGCAGTACTTC. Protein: CASSLGPTNSYEQYF.

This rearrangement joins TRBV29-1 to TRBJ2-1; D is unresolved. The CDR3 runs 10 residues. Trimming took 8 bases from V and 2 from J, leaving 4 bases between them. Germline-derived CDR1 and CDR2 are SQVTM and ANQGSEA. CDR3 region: CSFTYNEQFF. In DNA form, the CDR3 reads TGCAGCTTTACCTACAATGAGCAGTTCTTC.

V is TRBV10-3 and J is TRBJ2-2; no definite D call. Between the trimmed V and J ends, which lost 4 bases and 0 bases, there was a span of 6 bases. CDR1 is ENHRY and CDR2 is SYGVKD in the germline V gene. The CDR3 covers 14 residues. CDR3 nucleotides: TGTGCCATCAGTGTCGGATCGAACACCGGGGAGCTGTTTTTT. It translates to CAISVGSNTGELFF.

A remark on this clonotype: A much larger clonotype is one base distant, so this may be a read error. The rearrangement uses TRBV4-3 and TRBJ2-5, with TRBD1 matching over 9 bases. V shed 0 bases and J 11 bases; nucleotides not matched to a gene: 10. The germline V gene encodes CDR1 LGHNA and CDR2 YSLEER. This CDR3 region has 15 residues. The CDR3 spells CASSQDRTGVNEQYF. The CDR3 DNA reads TGCGCCAGCAGCCAAGATAGGACAGGGGTCAATGAGCAGTACTTC.

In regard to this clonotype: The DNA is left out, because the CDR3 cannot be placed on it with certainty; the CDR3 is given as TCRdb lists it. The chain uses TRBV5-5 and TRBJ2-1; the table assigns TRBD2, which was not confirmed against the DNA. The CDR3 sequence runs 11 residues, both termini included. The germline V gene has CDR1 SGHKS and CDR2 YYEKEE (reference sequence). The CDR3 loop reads CASSSSARQFF.

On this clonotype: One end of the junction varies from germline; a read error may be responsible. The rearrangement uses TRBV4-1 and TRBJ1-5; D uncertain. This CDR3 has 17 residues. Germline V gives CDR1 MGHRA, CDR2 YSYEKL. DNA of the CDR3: TGCGCCAGCAGCCTGGCAGTTAGCGGGATGGGCAATCAGCCCCAGAATTTT. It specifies CASSLAVSGMGNQPQNF.

The CDR3 protein is CASSPRGGRGALNEQFF. In nucleotides, the CDR3 is TGTGCCAGCAGTCCTCGTGGTGGACGGGGGGCCCTCAATGAGCAGTTCTTC. J is TRBJ2-1 and V is TRBV2, with D perhaps TRBD2 (7 bases). The CDR3 is 17 amino acids. Trimming cost V 5 bases and J 6 bases, with 23 bases left between them. Germline CDR1 and CDR2: SNHLY and FYNNEI.

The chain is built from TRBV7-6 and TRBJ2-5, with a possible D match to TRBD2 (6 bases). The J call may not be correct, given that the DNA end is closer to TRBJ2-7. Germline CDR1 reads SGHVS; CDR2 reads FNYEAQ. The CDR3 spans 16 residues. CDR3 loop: CASSPTGRAPPYEQYF. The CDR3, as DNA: TGTGCCAGCAGCCCTACCGGGAGAGCTCCACCCTACGAGCAGTACTTC.

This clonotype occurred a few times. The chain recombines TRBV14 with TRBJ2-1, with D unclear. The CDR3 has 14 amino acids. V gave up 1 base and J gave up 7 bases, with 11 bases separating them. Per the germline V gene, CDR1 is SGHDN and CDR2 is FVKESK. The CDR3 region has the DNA TGTGCCAGCAGCCAAGCTGCTGGGAAAAATGAGCAGTTCTTC. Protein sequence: CASSQAAGKNEQFF.

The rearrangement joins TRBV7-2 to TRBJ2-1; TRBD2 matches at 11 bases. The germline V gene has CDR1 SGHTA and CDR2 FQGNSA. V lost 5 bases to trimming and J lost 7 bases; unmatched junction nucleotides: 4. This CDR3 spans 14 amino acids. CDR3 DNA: TGTGCCAGCAGCATTAGCGGGGGGGCAAATGAGCAGTTCTTC. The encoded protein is CASSISGGANEQFF. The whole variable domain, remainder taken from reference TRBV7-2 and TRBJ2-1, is GAGVSQSPSNKVTEKGKDVELRCDPISGHTALYWYRQSLGQGLEFLIYFQGNSAPDKSGLPSDRFSAERTGGSVSTLTIQRTQQEDSAVYLCASSISGGANEQFFGPGTRLTVL.

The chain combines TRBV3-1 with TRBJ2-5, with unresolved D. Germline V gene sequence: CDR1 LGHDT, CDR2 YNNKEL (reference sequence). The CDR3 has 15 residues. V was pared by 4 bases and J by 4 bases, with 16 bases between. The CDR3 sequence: CASSRTLAGIETQYF. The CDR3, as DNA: TGTGCCAGCAGCCGTACTCTGGCTGGGATAGAGACCCAGTACTTC.

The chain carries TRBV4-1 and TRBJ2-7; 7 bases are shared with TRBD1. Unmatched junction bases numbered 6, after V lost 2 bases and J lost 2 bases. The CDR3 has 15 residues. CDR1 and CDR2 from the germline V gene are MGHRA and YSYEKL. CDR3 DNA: TGCGCCAGCAGCCAAACCTGGACAGGACCCTACGAGCAGTACTTC. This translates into CASSQTWTGPYEQYF.

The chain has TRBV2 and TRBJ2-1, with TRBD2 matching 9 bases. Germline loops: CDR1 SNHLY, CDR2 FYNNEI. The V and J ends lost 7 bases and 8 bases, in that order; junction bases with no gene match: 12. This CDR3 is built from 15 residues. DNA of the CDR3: TGTGCCAGCATTCCCGCGGGGGGGTCAGGTGATGAGCAGTTCTTC. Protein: CASIPAGGSGDEQFF.

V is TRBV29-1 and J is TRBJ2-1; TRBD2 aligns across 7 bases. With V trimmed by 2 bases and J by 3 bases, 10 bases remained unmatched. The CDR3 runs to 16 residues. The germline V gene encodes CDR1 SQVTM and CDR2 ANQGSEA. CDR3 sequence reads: CSVELQGGRDYNEQFF. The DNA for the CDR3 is TGCAGCGTTGAACTCCAGGGAGGGAGGGACTACAATGAGCAGTTCTTC.

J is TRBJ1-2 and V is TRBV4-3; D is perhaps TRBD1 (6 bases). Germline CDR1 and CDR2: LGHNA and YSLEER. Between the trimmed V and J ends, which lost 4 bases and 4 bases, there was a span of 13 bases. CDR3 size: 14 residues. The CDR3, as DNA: TGCGCCAGCAGCCGAGTACAGGGTCCCTATGGCTACACCTTC. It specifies CASSRVQGPYGYTF.

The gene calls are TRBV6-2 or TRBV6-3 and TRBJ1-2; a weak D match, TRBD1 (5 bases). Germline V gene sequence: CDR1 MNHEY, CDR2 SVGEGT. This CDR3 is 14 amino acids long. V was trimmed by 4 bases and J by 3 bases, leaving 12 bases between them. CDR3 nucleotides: TGTGCCAGCAGTTTCCCGGGGGAGGACTATGGCTACACCTTC. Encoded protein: CASSFPGEDYGYTF.

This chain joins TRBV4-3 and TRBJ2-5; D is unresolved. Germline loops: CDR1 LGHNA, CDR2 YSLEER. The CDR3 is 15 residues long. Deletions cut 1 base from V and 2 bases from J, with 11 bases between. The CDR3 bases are TGCGCCAGCAGCCAAGCTGTAGGGCCTCAAGAGACCCAGTACTTC. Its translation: CASSQAVGPQETQYF.

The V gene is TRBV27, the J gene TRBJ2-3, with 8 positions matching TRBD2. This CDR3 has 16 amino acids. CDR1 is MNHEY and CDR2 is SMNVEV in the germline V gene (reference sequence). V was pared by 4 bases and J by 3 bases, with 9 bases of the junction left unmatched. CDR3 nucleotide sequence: TGTGCCAGCAGTTACAGAGCGGGGGCGGATACAGATACGCAGTATTTT. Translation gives CASSYRAGADTDTQYF.

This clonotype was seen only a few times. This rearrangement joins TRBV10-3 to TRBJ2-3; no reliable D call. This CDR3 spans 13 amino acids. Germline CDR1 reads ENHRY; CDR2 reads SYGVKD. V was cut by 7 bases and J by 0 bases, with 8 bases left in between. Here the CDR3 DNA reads TGTGCCATCACGCATGCTAGCACAGATACGCAGTATTTT. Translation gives CAITHASTDTQYF.

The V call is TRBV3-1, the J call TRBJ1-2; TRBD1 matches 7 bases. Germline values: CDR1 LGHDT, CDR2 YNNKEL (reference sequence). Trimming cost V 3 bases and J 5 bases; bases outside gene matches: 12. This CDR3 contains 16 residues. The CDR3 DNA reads TGTGCCAGCAGCCACGCGGGACAGCCCGACTCATATGGCTACACCTTC. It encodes CASSHAGQPDSYGYTF.

CDR3 bases: TGTGCCAGCAGCGGTCGACAGGCTGGAAACATTCAGTACTTC. This sequence encodes CASSGRQAGNIQYF. The J gene is TRBJ2-4, the V gene TRBV9, with TRBD1 as a possible D gene (6 bases). There are 14 residues in the CDR3. Deletions cut 3 bases from V and 6 bases from J, with 13 bases between. Germline V lookup: CDR1 SGDLS, CDR2 YYNGEE.

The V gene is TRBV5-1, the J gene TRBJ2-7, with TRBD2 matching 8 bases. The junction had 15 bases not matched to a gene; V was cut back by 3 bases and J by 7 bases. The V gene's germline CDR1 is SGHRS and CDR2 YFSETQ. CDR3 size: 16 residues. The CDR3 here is CASSSPIAGPHNEQYF. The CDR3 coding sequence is TGCGCCAGCAGCTCCCCGATAGCGGGACCCCACAATGAGCAGTACTTC. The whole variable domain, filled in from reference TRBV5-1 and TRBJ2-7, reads KAGVTQTPRYLIKTRGQQVTLSCSPISGHRSVSWYQQTPGQGLQFLFEYFSETQRNKGNFPGRFSGRQFSNSRSEMNVSTLELGDSALYLCASSSPIAGPHNEQYFGPGTRLTVT.

In nucleotides, the CDR3 is TGCGCCAGCAGCCACCAGCGGGGGGCCACCACAGATACGCAGTATTTT. As protein: CASSHQRGATTDTQYF. The J gene is TRBJ2-3, the V gene TRBV4-3, with 9 bases lining up with TRBD2. Germline trimming cut 3 bases from V and 2 bases from J; bases unmatched to any gene: 6. CDR1 is LGHNA and CDR2 is YSLEER in the germline V gene. This CDR3 comprises 16 residues.

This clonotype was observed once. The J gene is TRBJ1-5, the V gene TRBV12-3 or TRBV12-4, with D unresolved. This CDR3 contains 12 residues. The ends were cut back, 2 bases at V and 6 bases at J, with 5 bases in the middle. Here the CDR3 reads CASSLNVQPQHF. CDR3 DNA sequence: TGTGCCAGCAGTTTAAATGTTCAGCCCCAGCATTTT.

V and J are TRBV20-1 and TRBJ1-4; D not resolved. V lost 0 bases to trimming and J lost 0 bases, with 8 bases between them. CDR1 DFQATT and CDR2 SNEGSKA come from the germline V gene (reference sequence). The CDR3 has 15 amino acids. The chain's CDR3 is CSARDQLPTNEKLFF. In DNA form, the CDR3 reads TGCAGTGCTAGAGATCAACTTCCAACTAATGAAAAACTGTTTTTT.

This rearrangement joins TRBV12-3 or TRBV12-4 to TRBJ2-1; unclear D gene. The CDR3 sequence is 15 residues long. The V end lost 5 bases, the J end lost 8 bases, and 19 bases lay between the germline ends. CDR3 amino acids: CASSLPMGSTDEQFF. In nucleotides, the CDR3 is TGTGCCAGCAGTCTCCCAATGGGCTCAACGGATGAGCAGTTCTTC.

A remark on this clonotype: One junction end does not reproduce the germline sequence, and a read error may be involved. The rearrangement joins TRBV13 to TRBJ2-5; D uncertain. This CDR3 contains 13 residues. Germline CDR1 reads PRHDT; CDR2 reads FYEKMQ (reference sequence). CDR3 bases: TGTGCCAGCAGCCATGAGGACCAGGAGACCCAGTACTTC. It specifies CASSHEDQETQYF.

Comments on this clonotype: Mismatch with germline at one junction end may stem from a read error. The CDR3 bases are TGTGCCAGCGGCTTAGCCCGGCTCCTCACAGATACGCAGTATTTT. This encodes CASGLARLLTDTQYF. The J gene is TRBJ2-3, the V gene TRBV7-8; D gene unclear. The germline V gene has CDR1 SGHVS and CDR2 FQNEAQ. This CDR3 is built from 15 residues. The entire variable domain, with the rest obtained from reference TRBV7-8 and TRBJ2-3, is as follows: GAGVSQSPRYKVAKRGQDVALRCDPISGHVSLFWYQQALGQGPEFLTYFQNEAQLDKSGLPSDRFFAERPEGSVSTLKIQRTQQEDSAVYLCASGLARLLTDTQYFGPGTRLTVL.

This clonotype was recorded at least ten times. CDR3 in amino acids: CSARDPAKQYF. The CDR3 nucleotides read TGCAGTGCTAGAGATCCAGCAAAGCAGTACTTC. The chain is built from TRBV20-1 and TRBJ2-7; D uncertain. The CDR3 runs to 11 residues. Between the trimmed V and J ends, which lost 0 bases and 8 bases, there was a span of 8 bases. CDR1 DFQATT and CDR2 SNEGSKA come from the germline V gene (reference sequence).